The 6 T cell receptor beta chains listed next were all sequenced from one sample in a study of shared clonotypes between healthy human individuals. Assay used: immunoSEQ multiplex PCR; TCRdb lists only in-frame clones, some missing. The sample yields more than 450,000 clones, 60% to 85% seen once. The sample consisted of PBMCs. These receptors all come from a middle-aged woman in good health. Some clones in this sample may be carry-over from other donors' samples.

The rearrangement uses TRBV10-1 and TRBJ2-5; D assignment may be TRBD1 or TRBD2 (5 bases each). Trimming removed 3 bases from V and 5 bases from J, with 13 bases in between. The germline CDR1 and CDR2 sequences are WNHNN and SYGVQD (reference sequence). The CDR3 covers 14 residues. The CDR3 DNA is TGCGCCAGCAGTGAATCAGGGACGAGGGAGACCCAGTACTTC. This encodes CASSESGTRETQYF.

The chain recombines TRBV5-1 with TRBJ2-1, with TRBD2 matching 9 bases. The germline V gene encodes CDR1 SGHRS and CDR2 YFSETQ. This CDR3 comprises 17 residues. Unmatched junction bases numbered 14, after V lost 0 bases and J lost 10 bases. Here the CDR3 DNA reads TGCGCCAGCAGCTTGGATCCCCCGGGACTAGCCGGGGGAGAGCAGTTCTTC. Its translation: CASSLDPPGLAGGEQFF. The complete variable domain, with remaining parts taken from reference TRBV5-1 and TRBJ2-1, reads KAGVTQTPRYLIKTRGQQVTLSCSPISGHRSVSWYQQTPGQGLQFLFEYFSETQRNKGNFPGRFSGRQFSNSRSEMNVSTLELGDSALYLCASSLDPPGLAGGEQFFGPGTRLTVL.

A note on this clone: This specimen includes other DNA sequences encoding the same CDR3. This chain uses TRBV9 with TRBJ2-1; 9 bases fit TRBD2. Germline-derived CDR1 and CDR2 are SGDLS and YYNGEE. The CDR3 is 15 residues long. The V and J ends lost 1 base and 4 bases, in that order; junction bases with no gene match: 3. DNA for the CDR3: TGTGCCAGCAGCGTACTAGCGGGGACATACAATGAGCAGTTCTTC. Its translation is CASSVLAGTYNEQFF.

The chain uses TRBV5-1 and TRBJ2-5; TRBD1 aligns across 8 bases. The CDR3 sequence is 14 residues long. Trimming took 4 bases from V and 4 from J; bases not matched to a gene: 6. Germline V gives CDR1 SGHRS, CDR2 YFSETQ. CDR3 loop: CASSPQGVGETQYF. The CDR3 nucleotides read TGCGCCAGCAGCCCACAGGGGGTCGGAGAGACCCAGTACTTC.

The V gene is TRBV5-1, the J gene TRBJ1-1; the D gene is possibly TRBD1 (5 bases). This CDR3 is 14 amino acids long. The V gene's germline CDR1 is SGHRS and CDR2 YFSETQ. Trimming took off 0 bases at V and 3 bases at J, with 9 bases between the two ends. As DNA, the CDR3 is TGCGCCAGCAGCTTGGCTCGGGGCGACACTGAAGCTTTCTTT. Amino acids: CASSLARGDTEAFF.

This chain links TRBV5-1 with TRBJ2-5, with 11 bases lining up with TRBD2. V shed 1 base, J shed 5 bases, and the junction held 10 bases outside the gene matches. This CDR3 spans 17 amino acids. Germline CDR1 SGHRS, CDR2 YFSETQ. The CDR3 region has the DNA TGCGCCAGCAGCTTGTCGTTGCTAGCGGGAGGAATGGAGACCCAGTACTTC. Translating it yields CASSLSLLAGGMETQYF.